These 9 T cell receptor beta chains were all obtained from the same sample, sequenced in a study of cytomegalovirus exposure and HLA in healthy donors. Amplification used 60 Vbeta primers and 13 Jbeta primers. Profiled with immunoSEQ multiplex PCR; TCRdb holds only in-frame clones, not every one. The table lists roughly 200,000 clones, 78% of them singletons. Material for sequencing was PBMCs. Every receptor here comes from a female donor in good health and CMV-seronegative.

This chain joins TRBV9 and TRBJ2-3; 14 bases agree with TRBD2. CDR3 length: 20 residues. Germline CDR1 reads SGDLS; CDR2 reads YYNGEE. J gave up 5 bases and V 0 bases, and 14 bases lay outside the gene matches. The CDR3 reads CASSVDLGWGLAGAGDTQYF. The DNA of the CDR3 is TGTGCCAGCAGCGTAGATTTGGGTTGGGGACTAGCGGGAGCAGGAGATACGCAGTATTTT.

CDR3: CASSLEVARGSPLHF. In nucleotides, the CDR3 is TGTGCCAGCAGCTTGGAGGTGGCTCGGGGTTCACCCCTCCACTTT. The chain is built from TRBV5-6 and TRBJ1-6; D is unclear. Germline CDR1 is SGHDT and CDR2 is YYEEEE. Trimming shortened V by 0 bases and J by 9 bases, and 13 bases separated the two germline ends. The CDR3 covers 15 residues.

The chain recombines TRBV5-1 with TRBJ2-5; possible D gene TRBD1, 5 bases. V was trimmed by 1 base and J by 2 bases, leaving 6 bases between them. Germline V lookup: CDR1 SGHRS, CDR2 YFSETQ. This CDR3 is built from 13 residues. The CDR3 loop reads CASSLQGQETQYF. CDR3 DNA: TGCGCCAGCAGCTTGCAGGGACAAGAGACCCAGTACTTC.

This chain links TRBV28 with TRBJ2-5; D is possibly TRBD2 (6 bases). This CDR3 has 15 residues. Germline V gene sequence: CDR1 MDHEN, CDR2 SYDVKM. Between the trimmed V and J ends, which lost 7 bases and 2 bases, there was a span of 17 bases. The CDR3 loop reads CASMMRGSAQETQYF. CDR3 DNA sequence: TGTGCCAGCATGATGCGGGGCTCCGCGCAAGAGACCCAGTACTTC.

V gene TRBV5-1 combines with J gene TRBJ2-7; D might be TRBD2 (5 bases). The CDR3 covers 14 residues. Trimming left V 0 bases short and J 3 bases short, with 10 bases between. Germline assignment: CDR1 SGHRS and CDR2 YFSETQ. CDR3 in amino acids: CASSLVAGDYEQYF. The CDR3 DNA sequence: TGCGCCAGCAGCTTGGTGGCCGGGGACTACGAGCAGTACTTC.

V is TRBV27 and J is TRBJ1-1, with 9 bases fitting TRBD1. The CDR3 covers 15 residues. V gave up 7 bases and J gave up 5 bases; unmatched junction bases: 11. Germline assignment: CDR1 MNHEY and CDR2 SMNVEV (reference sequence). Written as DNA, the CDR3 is TGTGCCAGCACCACGCACAGGGGGCCGAGAACTGAAGCTTTCTTT. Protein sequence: CASTTHRGPRTEAFF.

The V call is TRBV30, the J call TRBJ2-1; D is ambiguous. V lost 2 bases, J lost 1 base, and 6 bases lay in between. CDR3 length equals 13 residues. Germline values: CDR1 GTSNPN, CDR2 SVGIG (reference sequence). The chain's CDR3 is CAWSLFSYNEQFF. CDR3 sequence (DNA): TGTGCCTGGAGTCTCTTTTCCTACAATGAGCAGTTCTTC.

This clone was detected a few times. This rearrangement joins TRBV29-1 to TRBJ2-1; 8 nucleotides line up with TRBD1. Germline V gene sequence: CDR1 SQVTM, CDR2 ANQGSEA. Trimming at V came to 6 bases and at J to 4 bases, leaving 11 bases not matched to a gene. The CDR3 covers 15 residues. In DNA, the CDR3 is TGCAGCGTCGCCTCCGGGACAGGAGATTACAATGAGCAGTTCTTC. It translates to CSVASGTGDYNEQFF.

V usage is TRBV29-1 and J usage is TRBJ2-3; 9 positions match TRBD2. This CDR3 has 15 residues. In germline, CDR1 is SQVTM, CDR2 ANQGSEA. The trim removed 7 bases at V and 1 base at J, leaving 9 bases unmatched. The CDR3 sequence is CSASPPSGGTDTQYF. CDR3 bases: TGCAGCGCCTCCCCCCCTAGCGGGGGCACAGATACGCAGTATTTT.